This T cell receptor beta chain was sequenced in a study of blood T cell repertoires in COVID-19. At the level of the study: T cells, B-cell-depleted T cells, or PBMCs supplied cDNA or gDNA.

Seattle-derived patients entered the study during active infection and were followed longitudinally. TCRdb's copy holds only in-frame clones and misses some; the assay was immunoSEQ multiplex PCR. The sample yields about 170,000 clones, 84% seen once. J lost 5 bases, V lost 4 bases, and 4 bases had no gene match. Germline V gene lookup returns CDR1 SEHNR and CDR2 FQNEAQ (reference sequence). CDR3 length: 15 residues. This receptor was obtained from a woman older than 75 with COVID-19, enrolled during active disease. The chain recombines TRBV7-9 with TRBJ1-5; 11 bases fit TRBD1. What was sequenced was peripheral blood. As DNA, the CDR3 is TGTGCCAGCAGCTCGCGGGACAGGGGGGATCAGCCCCAGCATTTT. This encodes CASSSRDRGDQPQHF.